This T cell receptor beta chain was sequenced during a study of radiation and T cells in renal cell carcinoma. Here immunoSEQ multiplex PCR was the method, and the copy in TCRdb shows in-frame clones only, minus some. This sample has 15,000 to 20,000 clones, with roughly 50% found just once. The treatment was: 15 Gy SBRT to primary tumor, nephrectomy 4 weeks later. Nephrectomy followed 15 Gy stereotactic body radiation by 4 weeks. The germline CDR1 and CDR2 sequences are SGHAT and FQDESV (reference sequence). The CDR3 loop spans 13 amino acids. The V and J ends lost 6 bases and 7 bases, in that order; junction bases with no gene match: 7. Study-level results: From baseline, blood top tumor clonotypes peaked at 2 weeks post-radiation. Irradiated tumors had higher TCR clonality than control tumors. Sampling covered only roughly 1 g of each tumor.

This clone came up a few times. The target antigen is unknown. This material consisted of tumor tissue, taken from a patient whose treatment included radiotherapy and nephrectomy. The V and J genes are TRBV11-1 and TRBJ2-7; 9 nucleotides line up with TRBD2. The sequence was collected from a woman in her sixties with renal cell carcinoma. CDR3: CASRDLTSGEQYF. The CDR3 DNA is TGTGCCAGCAGGGACTTGACTAGCGGAGAGCAGTACTTC.